One and the same sample provided the 28 T cell receptor beta chains below, sequenced in a study of radiotherapy plus CTLA-4 blockade in lung cancer. Using immunoSEQ multiplex PCR, the repertoire was profiled, and TCRdb retains in-frame clones only, with some absent. The profile shows some 92,000 clones, 82% of them singletons. The sequences come from peripheral blood, collected from a patient treated with radiotherapy plus ipilimumab. The receptor set was obtained from a human donor with non-small cell lung cancer who had a partial response to radiotherapy plus ipilimumab.

CDR3 sequence reads: CASSPPTAATNEKLFF. CDR3 sequence (DNA): TGTGCCAGCAGTCCCCCGACTGCCGCAACTAATGAAAAACTGTTTTTT. The genes are TRBV28 and TRBJ1-4, with D hard to call. The ends were cut back, 5 bases at V and 0 bases at J, with 13 bases in the middle. This CDR3 region has 16 residues. Germline loops: CDR1 MDHEN, CDR2 SYDVKM.

This rearrangement joins TRBV18 to TRBJ2-1; 13 nucleotides match TRBD2. The junction had 12 bases not matched to a gene; V was cut back by 4 bases and J by 9 bases. This CDR3 contains 17 residues. Germline assignment: CDR1 KGHSH and CDR2 LQKENI. The CDR3 loop reads CASSLNLGLAGRGEQFF. CDR3 coding DNA: TGTGCCAGCTCACTAAACCTGGGACTAGCGGGGCGCGGTGAGCAGTTCTTC.

This chain joins TRBV5-4 and TRBJ2-7; the match to TRBD1 covers 7 bases. CDR1 and CDR2 (germline): SGHNT, YYREEE (reference sequence). Unmatched junction bases numbered 1, after V lost 0 bases and J lost 1 base. The CDR3 contains 14 residues. The DNA for the CDR3 is TGTGCCAGCAGCTTGGCGGGACAGTCCTACGAGCAGTACTTC. It is translated as CASSLAGQSYEQYF.

In DNA, the CDR3 is TGCGCCAGCAGCCCGGGACAGTTGGGGAATCAGCCCCAGCATTTT. As protein: CASSPGQLGNQPQHF. The J gene is TRBJ1-5, the V gene TRBV5-1; 7 nucleotides line up with TRBD1. V shed 4 bases and J 4 bases; nucleotides not matched to a gene: 8. Germline-derived CDR1 and CDR2 are SGHRS and YFSETQ. The CDR3 is 15 amino acids.

The rearrangement uses TRBV27 and TRBJ1-2; no firm D call. Germline CDR1 and CDR2: MNHEY and SMNVEV (reference sequence). The CDR3 is made up of 12 amino acids. The germline V and J ends were trimmed by 6 bases and 5 bases, with 10 bases remaining between them. The CDR3 sequence: CASRSPGYGYTF. The CDR3 DNA is TGTGCCAGCAGATCGCCCGGGTATGGCTACACCTTC.

The chain recombines TRBV7-9 with TRBJ1-2; D possibly corresponds to TRBD1 (5 bases). Germline V CDR1 and CDR2: SEHNR, FQNEAQ (reference sequence). CDR3 size: 17 residues. Between the trimmed V and J ends, which lost 2 bases and 8 bases, there was a span of 24 bases. The CDR3: CASSLYRLGMRSGGYTF. CDR3 bases: TGTGCCAGCAGCTTATACAGGTTAGGGATGAGGAGTGGAGGCTACACCTTC.

The CDR3 here is CASSQLAGGFEQYF. The CDR3 DNA reads as TGCGCCAGCAGCCAGCTAGCGGGAGGGTTCGAGCAGTACTTC. V and J are TRBV4-1 and TRBJ2-7, with 12 bases lining up with TRBD2. CDR3 length: 14 residues. The trim removed 3 bases at V and 6 bases at J, leaving 3 bases unmatched. Germline CDR1 reads MGHRA; CDR2 reads YSYEKL.

CDR3 nucleotide sequence: TGTGCCAGCAGTGAAAACAGGAACTATGGCTACACCTTC. Translating gives CASSENRNYGYTF. The rearrangement links TRBV2 to TRBJ1-2; TRBD1 is a possible D gene (5 bases). From germline, CDR1 is SNHLY and CDR2 FYNNEI. V was clipped by 2 bases and J by 2 bases, with 6 bases between them. The length of the CDR3 is 13 residues.

The gene calls are TRBV7-9 and TRBJ1-1; a possible D gene is TRBD1 (5 bases). Germline V CDR1 and CDR2: SEHNR, FQNEAQ (reference sequence). The CDR3 sequence is 18 residues long. V was pared by 4 bases and J by 0 bases, with 21 bases between. DNA for the CDR3: TGTGCCAGCAGCTCCAACCGGGACTCACGTTCCATGAACACTGAAGCTTTCTTT. Protein sequence: CASSSNRDSRSMNTEAFF.

This rearrangement joins TRBV27 to TRBJ2-5; 10 positions match TRBD1. CDR1 is MNHEY, CDR2 SMNVEV, per germline (reference sequence). J was trimmed by 2 bases and V by 5 bases; bases with no gene match: 8. This CDR3 is built from 16 residues. The CDR3 bases are TGTGCCAGCAGTCGCCGGGACAGGGGAGATCAAGAGACCCAGTACTTC. Translation gives CASSRRDRGDQETQYF.

This rearrangement joins TRBV2 to TRBJ1-5; TRBD1 might be the D (5 bases). The V gene's germline CDR1 is SNHLY and CDR2 FYNNEI. The length of the CDR3 is 14 residues. Trimming took off 7 bases at V and 3 bases at J, with 13 bases between the two ends. In DNA, the CDR3 is TGTGCCAGCAAGCGACAGACAGACAATCAGCCCCAGCATTTT. This gives the protein CASKRQTDNQPQHF.

The genes are TRBV5-1 and TRBJ2-5, with 11 positions matching TRBD2. Germline assignment: CDR1 SGHRS and CDR2 YFSETQ. V lost 0 bases and J lost 3; bases outside the gene matches: 10. The CDR3 extends over 18 amino acids. The CDR3 DNA sequence: TGCGCCAGCAGCTTGGATGGACTAGCGGGCTACATGGAAGAGACCCAGTACTTC. It specifies CASSLDGLAGYMEETQYF.

This chain uses TRBV11-2 with TRBJ2-2; TRBD2 aligns across 9 bases. The CDR3 length is 15 residues. Losses at the gene ends were 6 bases for V and 4 bases for J; bases not matched to a gene: 6. The germline gives CDR1 SGHAT, CDR2 FQNNGV. The chain's CDR3 is CASSPGLASTGELFF. In DNA, the CDR3 is TGTGCCAGCAGTCCCGGACTAGCGAGCACCGGGGAGCTGTTTTTT. Based on the CDR3 plus reference TRBV11-2 and TRBJ2-2, the full variable domain is EAGVAQSPRYKIIEKRQSVAFWCNPISGHATLYWYQQILGQGPKLLIQFQNNGVVDDSQLPKDRFSAERLKGVDSTLKIQPAKLEDSAVYLCASSPGLASTGELFFGEGSRLTVL.

This clone came up many times. The chain recombines TRBV6-4 with TRBJ1-2, with TRBD1 matching 7 bases. Trimming removed 0 bases from V and 6 bases from J; junction bases left unmatched: 7. The CDR3 covers 15 residues. Looked up from germline, CDR1 is MRHNA and CDR2 is SNTAGT. CDR3 in DNA: TGTGCCAGCAGTGACTCGTTAGGGGGCGCGGATGGCTACACCTTC. Its translation is CASSDSLGGADGYTF.

The chain has TRBV28 and TRBJ1-5; tentative D call: TRBD1 (5 bases). The CDR3 runs to 15 residues. CDR1 is MDHEN, CDR2 SYDVKM, per germline. V dropped 6 bases and J dropped 7 bases, with 19 bases sitting between them. The CDR3 region has the DNA TGTGCCAGCAGGCCCATCAGGGAAATTCCACAGCCCCAGCATTTT. This gives the protein CASRPIREIPQPQHF.

This chain joins TRBV7-3 and TRBJ2-2; 9 bases match TRBD1. There are 17 residues in the CDR3. Germline loops: CDR1 SGHTA, CDR2 FQGTGA. The ends lost 5 bases at V and 5 bases at J; junction bases unmatched: 12. DNA for the CDR3: TGTGCCAGCAGCCTCGAAAGGGACAGGGCGGCTACCGGGGAGCTGTTTTTT. Amino acids: CASSLERDRAATGELFF.

The chain is built from TRBV5-1 and TRBJ2-7; 7 bases align to TRBD1. With 0 bases clipped from V and 7 bases from J, the junction kept 13 bases outside the gene matches. CDR1 is SGHRS, CDR2 YFSETQ, per germline. This CDR3 has 16 amino acids. CDR3 protein: CASSLGTGHPSAEQYF. DNA for the CDR3: TGCGCCAGCAGCTTGGGGACAGGACACCCAAGCGCGGAGCAGTACTTC.

The chain is built from TRBV7-2 and TRBJ2-5, with 9 bases fitting TRBD2. CDR3 length: 14 amino acids. Germline CDR1 reads SGHTA; CDR2 reads FQGNSA. Trimming cost V 5 bases and J 2 bases; bases outside gene matches: 3. CDR3 protein: CASSPTSGQETQYF. The CDR3 coding sequence is TGTGCCAGCAGCCCGACTAGCGGTCAAGAGACCCAGTACTTC.

This clone appeared once. This chain joins TRBV28 and TRBJ2-7, with 8 bases identical to TRBD1. Germline CDR1 and CDR2: MDHEN and SYDVKM. This CDR3 spans 16 amino acids. The V segment lost 4 bases and the J segment 0 bases; nucleotides outside the gene matches: 8. CDR3 in DNA: TGTGCCAGCAGTTCTCCGGGACAGGATGACTCCTACGAGCAGTACTTC. This translates into CASSSPGQDDSYEQYF.

The V and J genes are TRBV5-1 and TRBJ1-2; D call uncertain. Germline values: CDR1 SGHRS, CDR2 YFSETQ. The CDR3 covers 13 residues. The V and J ends lost 4 bases and 4 bases respectively, with 11 bases between them. The CDR3 sequence: CASSPAGGYGYTF. CDR3 nucleotide sequence: TGCGCCAGCAGCCCCGCAGGAGGCTATGGCTACACCTTC.

This chain connects TRBV7-2 to TRBJ1-6, with D maybe TRBD1 (5 bases). CDR1 SGHTA and CDR2 FQGNSA come from the germline V gene. The CDR3 is made up of 16 amino acids. V shed 1 base and J shed 8 bases, with 15 bases lying between them. In nucleotides, the CDR3 is TGTGCCAGCAGCTTAGGGCAGGGAGGGATATATTCACCCCTCCACTTT. Amino acids: CASSLGQGGIYSPLHF.

The V call is TRBV7-9, the J call TRBJ1-1; TRBD1 agrees at 8 bases. Germline V gene data show CDR1 as SEHNR and CDR2 as FQNEAQ (reference sequence). The CDR3 loop spans 13 amino acids. The junction had 8 bases not matched to a gene; V was cut back by 3 bases and J by 11 bases. The CDR3 coding sequence is TGTGCCAGCAGCTTCGGACAGGGTGTTGGGGCTTTCTTT. It specifies CASSFGQGVGAFF.

V is TRBV6-6 and J is TRBJ2-2; 8 bases match TRBD2. The germline gives CDR1 MNHNY, CDR2 SVGAGI (reference sequence). The CDR3 runs 13 residues. V shed 6 bases, J shed 4 bases, and the junction held 1 base outside the gene matches. The DNA for the CDR3 is TGTGCCAGCAGCCGGGAGGGCACCGGGGAGCTGTTTTTT. Protein: CASSREGTGELFF.

Comment on this clone: One end of the junction varies from germline; a read error may be responsible. The chain has TRBV7-8 and TRBJ2-1; TRBD1 is a possible D gene (7 bases). The CDR3 consists of 17 residues. The germline V gene encodes CDR1 SGHVS and CDR2 FQNEAQ. Here the CDR3 reads CAGSRLPGGRETNEQFF. In nucleotides, the CDR3 is TGTGCCGGCAGTCGTCTTCCAGGGGGTCGGGAGACGAATGAGCAGTTCTTC.

The rearrangement uses TRBV2 and TRBJ2-2; 10 bases align to TRBD2. J was trimmed by 5 bases and V by 2 bases; bases with no gene match: 2. The CDR3 is 15 amino acids. CDR1 and CDR2 from the germline V gene are SNHLY and FYNNEI. For the CDR3, the DNA is TGTGCCAGCAGTGAACTAGCGGGAGCGACCGGGGAGCTGTTTTTT. Translated, it gives CASSELAGATGELFF.

The chain carries TRBV10-2 and TRBJ2-5; 9 bases line up with TRBD1. V lost 3 bases to trimming and J lost 2 bases; unmatched junction nucleotides: 4. Germline CDR1 and CDR2: WSHSY and SAAADI. The length of the CDR3 is 15 residues. The DNA of the CDR3 is TGCGCCAGCAGTGACTTCGACAGGGGGCAAGAGACCCAGTACTTC. Encoded protein: CASSDFDRGQETQYF.

This sequence joins TRBV7-6 and TRBJ2-5; D may be TRBD2 (7 bases). This CDR3 spans 16 amino acids. V was shortened by 1 base and J by 5 bases, with 17 bases between the two germline ends. The V gene's germline CDR1 is SGHVS and CDR2 FNYEAQ. For the CDR3, the DNA is TGTGCCAGCAGCTTAGAGGGGGGAGGGCCGCGGGAGACCCAGTACTTC. This sequence encodes CASSLEGGGPRETQYF.

CDR3 in DNA: TGTGCCAGCAGCTTGTTAACAGTCGGAGGCTACACCTTC. Protein: CASSLLTVGGYTF. The chain links TRBV5-6 to TRBJ1-2; no clear D. Germline V lookup: CDR1 SGHDT, CDR2 YYEEEE. Trimming cost V 1 base and J 8 bases, with 12 bases left between them. The CDR3 consists of 13 residues.